What follows are 4 T cell receptor beta chains derived from one specimen sequenced in a study of cytomegalovirus exposure and HLA in healthy donors. This PCR relied on a set of 60 Vbeta primers and 13 Jbeta primers. Only in-frame clones appear in the TCRdb table, and some are missing; sequencing was by immunoSEQ multiplex PCR. Of around 160,000 clones listed, roughly 80% are singletons. The material sequenced was PBMCs. The receptors originated from a man in his forties in good health and CMV-seropositive.

V and J are TRBV5-4 and TRBJ1-1; D gene ambiguous. This CDR3 is 14 amino acids long. Per the germline V gene, CDR1 is SGHNT and CDR2 is YYREEE (reference sequence). The V end lost 0 bases, the J end lost 1 base, and 7 bases lay between the germline ends. The CDR3: CASSLAGGNTEAFF. The CDR3, as DNA: TGTGCCAGCAGCTTGGCGGGAGGGAACACTGAAGCTTTCTTT.

The chain carries TRBV27 and TRBJ1-2, with 8 nucleotides matching TRBD1. This CDR3 region has 13 residues. Losses at the gene ends were 6 bases for V and 5 bases for J; bases not matched to a gene: 5. The germline CDR1 and CDR2 sequences are MNHEY and SMNVEV (reference sequence). CDR3 residues: CASSRDRGYGYTF. DNA of the CDR3: TGTGCCAGCAGCCGCGACAGGGGTTATGGCTACACCTTC.

This sequence joins TRBV5-4 and TRBJ2-7; D is uncertain. Trimming removed 2 bases at V and 1 base at J, with 10 bases between. Germline CDR1 SGHNT, CDR2 YYREEE (reference sequence). CDR3 length: 14 amino acids. The CDR3 bases are TGTGCCAGCAGCTTCCAGGTCTCATCCTACGAGCAGTACTTC. It is translated as CASSFQVSSYEQYF. Variable domain in full (rest from reference TRBV5-4 and TRBJ2-7): ETGVTQSPTHLIKTRGQQVTLRCSSQSGHNTVSWYQQALGQGPQFIFQYYREEENGRGNFPPRFSGLQFPNYSSELNVNALELDDSALYLCASSFQVSSYEQYFGPGTRLTVT.

The chain has TRBV28 and TRBJ2-5; TRBD2 aligns across 11 bases. The J call is doubtful: the DNA matches TRBJ2-7 better. The CDR3 has 19 amino acids. CDR1 and CDR2 (germline): MDHEN, SYDVKM. The CDR3 loop reads CASSFLIPVVAGGFYEQYF. CDR3 DNA: TGTGCCAGCAGTTTTCTTATTCCGGTGGTAGCGGGAGGGTTTTACGAGCAGTACTTC.